This TCR beta chain is from a study of T cell responses to AZD1222 COVID-19 vaccine (dated by TCRdb to the early 2020s). Turning to the overall study: Because spike-specific TCR depth and breadth did not differ between the two schedules, AZD1222 recipients who got a second dose at roughly 4 weeks were pooled with those who got a second dose at roughly 12 weeks. Trial participants were enrolled by age into 18-55, 56-69 and 70-plus year subgroups, with around 140, 26 and 57 TCR-sequenced participants respectively. A total of 233 trial participants underwent TCR sequencing, of whom about 200 received two doses of AZD1222 and about 25 received two doses of the MenACWY control vaccine. Paper-wide results and their limitations: The vaccine-associated CD4 TCRs covered the entire spike protein, and the dominant responses fell in regions 160-218 and 743-854. In the small 56-69-year group, the increase in depth fell short of significance, most likely because of low power. Only five to seven AZD1222 recipients were SARS-CoV-2 seropositive at baseline, limiting conclusions about previously exposed vaccinees. Participants were mostly white British, with more females than males. The authors suggested clonal diversity may have been underestimated. Because no samples from the day 14 peak response were available, repertoires could be characterized only after the peak T cell response. Nearly half of unique spike-specific TCRs reportedly recognized epitopes outside regions mutated in the B.1.351 and B.1.1.7 variants. After two AZD1222 doses, both the breadth and the depth of spike-specific TCRs were significantly higher than at day 0 and than in MenACWY recipients.

The germline V gene supplies CDR1 SGHTA and CDR2 FQGNSA. The V end loses 1 base and the J end loses 5 bases, and a stretch of 5 bases separates them. From its cysteine to its phenylalanine, the CDR3 spans 12 amino acids. The DNA shown is the 36-base CDR3, in frame from base 1. The meaning of the sample's time point label: baseline before first vaccination. Vaccinee samples came from UK trials COV001 and COV002, including a single-blind randomized controlled phase 2/3 trial of AZD1222 (ChAdOx1 nCoV-19) in healthy adults. For TCRbeta chain sequencing, PBMC samples were collected from trial participants at day 0 and at day 28 after the second dose. As concerns this clone: The antigen it recognizes is unknown. No base quality values were provided; no much bigger clone lies one nucleotide off.

The CDR3 regions of human TCRbeta chains were analyzed by immunosequencing. The study's processing was this. Repertoire TCRs were checked for matches against a reference library of SARS-CoV-2-specific TCRs that had been generated using the MIRA antigen-specificity platform. Breadth was defined as the fraction of unique TCRs that were SARS-CoV-2-associated, and depth was defined as the fraction of total T cells that were SARS-CoV-2-associated. Each spike-specific TCR was assigned to its reactive spike region and to a CD4 or CD8 class using the MIRA data. Log10-transformed breadth and depth values were compared by one-way ANOVA with Sidak's multiple comparisons tests. TCRdb mirrors the immuneACCESS table, restricted to in-frame sequences. Some clones are absent from its copies; in checked studies, under half trace to an unresolved V gene, and the reason for the others is unknown. Clone size and V and J calls were adopted from that table, with D and trimming inferred from the DNA. The sample table holds 85,000 to 100,000 clones, of which 80% to 90% were seen once. Clones ranked in the top ten supply about 6% of the sample.

The sequence derives from an adult in good health. The sequence is built from TRBV7-2 and TRBJ2-5; no D gene is confidently identified. The specimen was peripheral blood, collected on day 0 of AZD1222 vaccination. The sequence in DNA is TGTGCCAGCAGCTTAGTTGTGGAGACCCAGTACTTC. It translates as CASSLVVETQYF.